The 8 T cell receptor beta chains below come from one sample, sequenced in a study of spatial heterogeneity in lung cancer. Time point denoted: sample taken at primary tumor resection. Tumor, nontumor lung or frozen PBMC supplied whole RNA, sequenced without sorting. Via MiXCR, TCRdb re-called the 5' RACE reads, giving one row per CDR3 protein. The repertoire has 9,000 to 13,000 distinct CDR3 sequences, about 6.3% of them found once; the top ten carry under 30%. This sample comprised PBMCs, obtained at surgery. These receptors originate from a male donor with early-stage non-small cell lung cancer.

In its sample, this clonotype was seen many times. In a library made to pick up alpha chains, this beta chain is a stray read with a size that means little. The chain employs TRBV6-4 and TRBJ2-2; 14 nucleotides line up with TRBD2. V shed 7 bases, J shed 5 bases, and the junction held 6 bases outside the gene matches. Germline lookup yields CDR1 MRHNA and CDR2 SNTAGT. This CDR3 contains 16 residues. Here the CDR3 DNA reads TGTGCCAGCAAGGGGACTAGCGGGAGAGAGACCGGGGAGCTGTTTTTT. Translated, it gives CASKGTSGRETGELFF.

This clonotype is medium-sized in the sample. The size of this beta chain means little, since it is a stray read in a library made for alpha chains. CDR3 in DNA: TGTGCCAGCAGCCCCCGGGACCAAGAGACCCAGTACTTC. Protein sequence: CASSPRDQETQYF. J is TRBJ2-5 and V is TRBV7-9; D is undetermined. The CDR3 contains 13 residues. Germline assignment: CDR1 SEHNR and CDR2 FQNEAQ (reference sequence). V lost 5 bases, J lost 0 bases, and 7 bases lay in between.

This clonotype was detected many times. In a library made to pick up alpha chains, this beta chain is a stray read with a size that means little. The V call is TRBV27, the J call TRBJ2-1, with TRBD1 matching 9 bases. After removal of 6 bases from V and 5 bases from J, the junction contained 11 bases not matched to a gene. Germline-derived CDR1 and CDR2 are MNHEY and SMNVEV (reference sequence). The CDR3 is 16 amino acids. CDR3 in amino acids: CASSSRGDRDHNEQFF. The DNA for the CDR3 is TGTGCCAGCAGCAGCCGCGGGGACAGGGACCACAATGAGCAGTTCTTC.

At least ten counts were recorded for this clonotype. A library prepared for alpha chains yielded this beta chain as an off-target read; its size is of little meaning. The chain uses TRBV27 and TRBJ1-6; D remains ambiguous. This CDR3 has 14 amino acids. Germline V gives CDR1 MNHEY, CDR2 SMNVEV (reference sequence). Between the trimmed V and J ends, which lost 6 bases and 0 bases, there was a span of 6 bases. DNA of the CDR3: TGTGCCAGCAGCTATAACTCCTATAATTCACCCCTCCACTTT. Translating it yields CASSYNSYNSPLHF.

On this clonotype: This beta chain slipped into a library made for alpha chains as a stray read, so its size is not meaningful. The rearrangement joins TRBV12-3 or TRBV12-4 to TRBJ2-7; the D is unclear. The CDR3 is made up of 14 amino acids. With 5 bases removed from V and 2 bases from J, the gap between germline ends came to 13 bases. CDR3: CASSPWTGTYEQYF. In DNA, the CDR3 is TGTGCCAGCAGTCCGTGGACGGGCACCTACGAGCAGTACTTC.

Ten or more counts support this clonotype. With the library built for alpha chains, this beta chain is off target and its frequency is not meaningful. This chain's CDR3 is CASSPVGQTTQYF. The CDR3 DNA is TGTGCCAGCAGTCCCGTGGGACAGACGACCCAGTACTTC. The V call is TRBV27, the J call TRBJ2-5; 7 nucleotides line up with TRBD1. The CDR3 spans 13 residues. With V trimmed by 5 bases and J by 7 bases, 7 bases remained unmatched. Germline-derived CDR1 and CDR2 are MNHEY and SMNVEV (reference sequence).

This clonotype is medium-sized. Since the library was made to target alpha chains, this beta chain is a stray read and its abundance is not meaningful. The V and J genes are TRBV6-5 and TRBJ2-1; 9 nucleotides match TRBD2. The CDR3 consists of 15 residues. The trim removed 5 bases at V and 1 base at J, leaving 3 bases unmatched. Germline lookup yields CDR1 MNHEY and CDR2 SVGAGI. CDR3 in amino acids: CASSGLASSYNEQFF. CDR3 in DNA: TGTGCCAGCAGTGGACTAGCGTCGTCCTACAATGAGCAGTTCTTC.

For this clonotype: Because this beta chain is a stray read in a library intended to capture alpha chains, its abundance should not be given much weight. The V call is TRBV7-2, the J call TRBJ2-7; D unresolved. The CDR3 length is 15 residues. Trimming removed 2 bases from V and 1 base from J, with 12 bases in between. The germline gives CDR1 SGHTA, CDR2 FQGNSA. The CDR3 region has the DNA TGTGCCAGCAGCTTAAGTTCAGTTTTGTCCTACGAGCAGTACTTC. Its translation is CASSLSSVLSYEQYF.